The 20 T cell receptor beta chains below come from one sample, sequenced in a study of T cells expressing NK-cell markers. From its re-call of the 5' RACE reads, TCRdb lists each CDR3 protein once, without DNA. This sample carries a few hundred thousand distinct CDR3 sequences, with 0.3% to 0.45% going to the ten biggest clones. The sample comprised blood T cells: a sorted CD56 or NKG2C T cell subset, CD4+ or CD8+ T cells, or bulk PBMC T cells (not recorded which). These receptor sequences come from a man aged 18 to 29 in good health.

The V call is TRBV20-1, the J call TRBJ2-3; the D gene TCRdb calls, TRBD2, cannot be checked with no DNA. CDR3 length: 14 residues. From germline, CDR1 is DFQATT and CDR2 SNEGSKA (reference sequence). Here the CDR3 reads CSAALAKHIDTQYF.

The CDR3 reads CSASQMTGQALQETQYF. V is TRBV20-1 and J is TRBJ2-5; TCRdb names TRBD1, which stays unverified in the absence of DNA. This CDR3 is built from 17 residues. Germline V CDR1 and CDR2: DFQATT, SNEGSKA (reference sequence).

The V gene is TRBV11-3, the J gene TRBJ2-5. This CDR3 contains 15 residues. The germline V gene encodes CDR1 SGHNT and CDR2 YENEEA. CDR3 in amino acids: CASSPRASQQETQYF.

The chain has TRBV29-1 and TRBJ2-6. The CDR3 sequence is 15 residues long. Per germline, CDR1 SQVTM and CDR2 ANQGSEA. The CDR3 sequence is CSVLRQPSGANVLTF. The whole variable domain, remainder taken from reference TRBV29-1 and TRBJ2-6, is SAVISQKPSRDICQRGTSLTIQCQVDSQVTMMFWYRQQPGQSLTLIATANQGSEATYESGFVIDKFPISRPNLTFSTLTVSNMSPEDSSIYLCSVLRQPSGANVLTFGAGSRLTVL.

This chain joins TRBV29-1 and TRBJ2-1. Germline CDR1 SQVTM, CDR2 ANQGSEA. This CDR3 is built from 16 residues. The CDR3 spells CSVESLDRTLYNEQFF.

V and J are TRBV20-1 and TRBJ1-1; TCRdb's assignment of TRBD1 cannot be checked, as there is no DNA. The length of the CDR3 is 14 residues. From germline, CDR1 is DFQATT and CDR2 SNEGSKA (reference sequence). CDR3 region: CSAPRGLGYTEAFF.

The J gene is TRBJ2-3, the V gene TRBV12-3 or TRBV12-4; the TRBD2 assignment by TCRdb is unverifiable without DNA. The CDR3 sequence is 15 residues long. CDR3 sequence reads: CASSFGLTGTDTQYF.

The rearrangement uses TRBV20-1 and TRBJ2-5; TCRdb returns TRBD1, unconfirmable since there is no DNA. This CDR3 has 11 residues. CDR1 is DFQATT, CDR2 SNEGSKA, per germline (reference sequence). This chain's CDR3 is CSALGGETQYF.

The gene calls are TRBV12-3 or TRBV12-4 and TRBJ1-4. The CDR3 contains 13 residues. CDR3 sequence reads: CASSYSGLEKLFF.

The chain uses TRBV19 and TRBJ2-2. CDR3 length equals 14 residues. The germline V gene has CDR1 LNHDA and CDR2 SQIVND (reference sequence). The CDR3 sequence is CASSIAAGPGELFF.

This chain's CDR3 is CASSNPQGFEAFF. The chain is built from TRBV11-2 and TRBJ1-1. There are 13 residues in the CDR3. Germline V CDR1 and CDR2: SGHAT, FQNNGV.

The V call is TRBV29-1, the J call TRBJ2-5; TCRdb gives TRBD1 as the D gene, but with no DNA this cannot be confirmed. CDR3 length equals 14 residues. The germline V gene encodes CDR1 SQVTM and CDR2 ANQGSEA. The CDR3 region is CSVAPSTGRETQYF.

V is TRBV7-2 and J is TRBJ2-2; checking the TCRdb D call of TRBD1 is not possible without DNA. This CDR3 has 16 residues. Germline CDR1 SGHTA, CDR2 FQGNSA. CDR3 amino acids: CASSGRGALNTGELFF. The full variable domain, in which reference TRBV7-2 and TRBJ2-2 provide the parts outside the CDR3, is GAGVSQSPSNKVTEKGKDVELRCDPISGHTALYWYRQSLGQGLEFLIYFQGNSAPDKSGLPSDRFSAERTGGSVSTLTIQRTQQEDSAVYLCASSGRGALNTGELFFGEGSRLTVL.

The rearrangement links TRBV5-1 to TRBJ2-1; no DNA is available, so the TRBD2 call from TCRdb remains unchecked. The CDR3 is made up of 16 amino acids. Per germline, CDR1 SGHRS and CDR2 YFSETQ. The CDR3 protein is CASSLGAGGKYNEQFF.

This chain links TRBV27 with TRBJ2-3. CDR1 is MNHEY, CDR2 SMNVEV, per germline (reference sequence). The length of the CDR3 is 16 residues. The CDR3 loop reads CASSLSIIMGADTQYF.

The gene calls are TRBV5-4 and TRBJ2-5; with no DNA, the TCRdb D assignment of TRBD2 cannot be verified. In germline, CDR1 is SGHNT, CDR2 YYREEE (reference sequence). This CDR3 region has 16 residues. The CDR3 loop is CASSPWTSGNQETQYF. Together with reference TRBV5-4 and TRBJ2-5, the CDR3 gives the full variable domain: ETGVTQSPTHLIKTRGQQVTLRCSSQSGHNTVSWYQQALGQGPQFIFQYYREEENGRGNFPPRFSGLQFPNYSSELNVNALELDDSALYLCASSPWTSGNQETQYFGPGTRLLVL.

The V call is TRBV18, the J call TRBJ2-1. CDR1 and CDR2 from the germline V gene are KGHSH and LQKENI. The CDR3 covers 15 residues. The CDR3 loop reads CASSPRGTTYNEQFF.

The CDR3 loop is CASSQGFWGEQFF. This sequence joins TRBV4-1 and TRBJ2-1. Germline values: CDR1 MGHRA, CDR2 YSYEKL. The CDR3 has 13 amino acids.

This chain connects TRBV20-1 to TRBJ1-2. In germline, CDR1 is DFQATT, CDR2 SNEGSKA (reference sequence). The CDR3 contains 13 residues. This chain's CDR3 is CSARNSPNYGYTF.

The rearrangement joins TRBV5-1 to TRBJ2-6; no DNA is available, so the TRBD2 call from TCRdb remains unchecked. CDR3 length: 17 residues. Germline values: CDR1 SGHRS, CDR2 YFSETQ. The CDR3 region is CASSLALAGSGANVLTF.